This TCR beta chain was retrieved from a study of blood T cell repertoires in COVID-19. Study information: Sites across the United States, Italy and Spain contributed samples from acute and convalescent COVID-19. PBMCs, B-cell-depleted T cells, or T cells were the source of the cDNA or gDNA that made up the material.

Germline CDR1 reads LNHDA; CDR2 reads SQIVND (reference sequence). V was cut by 3 bases and J by 9 bases, with 12 bases left in between. The CDR3 totals 13 residues. In the original workflow: By means of reference gene primer amplification, nucleated cell counts were estimated. The table came from immunoSEQ multiplex PCR; TCRdb's copy has only in-frame clones and leaves some out. V, J and clone size are taken as reported in that table, and D and trimming were inferred from the DNA itself. The top ten hold roughly 2.2% of the sample, which has 250,000 to 300,000 clones, around nine tenths seen once. The clonotype was recovered from a man aged 50 to 60 with acute or convalescent COVID-19. This sequence joins TRBV19 and TRBJ2-1, with D tentatively TRBD2 (6 bases). The sample taken for sequencing was peripheral blood. The CDR3 reads CASSIVAGSEQFF. Written as DNA, the CDR3 is TGTGCCAGTAGTATCGTTGCGGGGAGTGAGCAGTTCTTC.